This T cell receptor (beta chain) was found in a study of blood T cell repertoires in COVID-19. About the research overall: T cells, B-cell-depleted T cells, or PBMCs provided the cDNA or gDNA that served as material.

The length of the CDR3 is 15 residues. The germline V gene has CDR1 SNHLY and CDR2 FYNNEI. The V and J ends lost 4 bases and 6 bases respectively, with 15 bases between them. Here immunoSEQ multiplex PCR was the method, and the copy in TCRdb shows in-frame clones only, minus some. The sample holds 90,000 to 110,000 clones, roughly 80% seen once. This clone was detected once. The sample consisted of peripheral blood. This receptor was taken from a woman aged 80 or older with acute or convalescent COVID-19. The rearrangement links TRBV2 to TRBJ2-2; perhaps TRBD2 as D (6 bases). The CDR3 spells CASSGRGSVPGELFF. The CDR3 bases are TGTGCCAGCAGTGGGAGGGGATCGGTTCCCGGGGAGCTGTTTTTT.